Listed below are T cell receptor beta chains from one sample, sequenced in a study of blood T cells in healthy people across ages. MiXCR was run by TCRdb on the 5' RACE reads, yielding one entry per CDR3 protein. This sample has about 1,400,000 distinct CDR3 sequences, with 40% to 50% found just once. What was sequenced was blood. These receptors came from a young woman in good health. Both conserved end residues are part of each CDR3. The D gene is left open where the match is weak. Not every row has a clone size; where given, it reads once, few, many or a size class.

V gene	J gene	clone size	D gene	CDR3 protein	CDR3 DNA
TRBV7-2	TRBJ1-2	.	.	CASRPGRANYGYTF	TGTGCCAGCAGGCCCGGGCGGGCTAACTATGGCTACACCTTC
TRBV29-1	TRBJ2-1	few	TRBD2	CSVEGGRGINEQFF	TGCAGCGTTGAAGGTGGGAGGGGAATCAATGAGCAGTTCTTC
TRBV27	TRBJ1-5	.	.	CASRDGLFSNQPQHF	TGTGCCAGCAGGGACGGTCTTTTTAGCAATCAGCCCCAGCATTTT
TRBV4-2	TRBJ2-1	.	TRBD2	CASMGDGGGAPEQFF	TGTGCCAGCATGGGGGATGGCGGGGGGGCCCCAGAGCAGTTCTTC
TRBV5-1	TRBJ1-1	few	.	CASSLVGPTNTEAFF	TGCGCCAGCAGCTTGGTGGGACCCACGAACACTGAAGCTTTCTTT
TRBV12-3/TRBV12-4	TRBJ1-1	few	.	CASSPSRQNTEAFF	TGTGCCAGCAGTCCCTCCCGTCAGAACACTGAAGCTTTCTTT
TRBV20-1	TRBJ1-5	.	.	CSASAGALMAQHF	TGCAGTGCTAGCGCAGGGGCCCTCATGGCCCAGCATTTT
TRBV6-1	TRBJ2-1	.	.	CASSEAILAGLQFF	TGTGCCAGCAGTGAAGCGATACTAGCAGGTTTACAGTTCTTC
TRBV28	TRBJ2-1	.	TRBD2	CASSSTSGGFLEQFF	TGTGCCAGCAGTTCGACTAGCGGGGGCTTTTTAGAGCAGTTCTTC
TRBV2	TRBJ2-3	few	TRBD1	CASTQGTGITDTQYF	TGTGCCAGCACCCAAGGGACAGGGATTACAGATACGCAGTATTTT
TRBV28	TRBJ1-1	.	.	CASRQRWGEAFF	TGTGCCAGCAGGCAACGATGGGGTGAAGCTTTCTTT
TRBV28	TRBJ1-4	.	.	CVSTPVGPNEKLFF	TGTGTCAGCACCCCCGTGGGTCCCAATGAAAAACTGTTTTTT
TRBV6-5	TRBJ2-3	.	TRBD1	CASSYPSQGAVGGTGTQYF	TGTGCCAGCAGTTACCCTAGTCAGGGGGCGGTTGGTGGCACAGGTACGCAGTATTTT
TRBV20-1	TRBJ1-6	few	TRBD1	CSATDRGVSPLHF	TGCAGTGCTACGGACAGGGGAGTATCACCCCTCCACTTT
TRBV6-1	TRBJ2-7	.	TRBD1	CASISGQARGEQYF	TGTGCCAGCATATCTGGACAGGCAAGAGGGGAGCAGTACTTC
TRBV4-1	TRBJ2-1	.	TRBD2	CASSQDWLAGYNEQFF	TGCGCCAGCAGCCAAGACTGGCTAGCGGGGTACAATGAGCAGTTCTTC
TRBV11-3	TRBJ2-1	many	.	CASSLGVHNEQFF	TGTGCCAGCAGTTTAGGGGTTCACAATGAGCAGTTCTTC
TRBV5-1	TRBJ2-3	few	TRBD2	CASSSVAGGADTQYF	TGCGCCAGCAGCTCTGTAGCGGGGGGCGCAGATACGCAGTATTTT
TRBV27	TRBJ2-7	.	TRBD2	CASSPIGLARGNEQYF	TGTGCCAGCAGCCCAATCGGACTAGCGAGGGGCAATGAGCAGTACTTC
TRBV2	TRBJ2-2	.	.	CASITLRPWGELFF	TGTGCCAGCATTACCCTCCGGCCCTGGGGGGAGCTGTTTTTT
TRBV12-2	TRBJ2-7	few	.	CASRLDGTGGSYEQYF	TGTGCAAGTCGCTTAGACGGGACAGGGGGCTCCTACGAGCAGTACTTC
TRBV6-1	TRBJ2-3	.	TRBD2	CASSGEAGAGGTDTQYF	TGTGCCAGCAGTGGGGAAGCGGGAGCGGGTGGGACAGATACGCAGTATTTT
TRBV9	TRBJ2-3	.	TRBD1	CASSVVIGGLHTDTQYF	TGTGCCAGCAGCGTAGTCATAGGGGGCCTCCACACAGATACGCAGTATTTT
TRBV5-1	TRBJ1-2	.	.	CASSPDQGQAGYTF	TGCGCCAGCAGCCCGGACCAGGGACAAGCGGGCTACACCTTC